Listed here is a single T cell receptor (beta chain). The authors' processing: Cell counts per sample came from amplifying reference gene primers. Data came from immunoSEQ multiplex PCR; TCRdb stores just in-frame clones and leaves some out. V and J calls and clone size are as listed in that table; D and trimming were resolved from the DNA. This table holds some 200,000 clones, approximately 80% found once. Germline V CDR1 and CDR2: GTSNPN, SVGIG (reference sequence). The J segment lost 4 bases and the V segment lost 5 bases, leaving 1 base of the junction unmatched. CDR3 length equals 11 residues. These data come from a study of blood T cell repertoires in COVID-19. Study background: Samples came from the United States, Italy and Spain, spanning acute and convalescent COVID-19. In each case, the material was cDNA or gDNA derived from T cells, B-cell-depleted T cells, or PBMCs.

The chain is built from TRBV30 and TRBJ1-2; 7 positions match TRBD1. Material for sequencing was peripheral blood. This clonotype was sampled from an elderly woman with acute or convalescent COVID-19. The CDR3 sequence: CAWGTVYGYTF. DNA for the CDR3: TGTGCCTGGGGGACAGTCTATGGCTACACCTTC.